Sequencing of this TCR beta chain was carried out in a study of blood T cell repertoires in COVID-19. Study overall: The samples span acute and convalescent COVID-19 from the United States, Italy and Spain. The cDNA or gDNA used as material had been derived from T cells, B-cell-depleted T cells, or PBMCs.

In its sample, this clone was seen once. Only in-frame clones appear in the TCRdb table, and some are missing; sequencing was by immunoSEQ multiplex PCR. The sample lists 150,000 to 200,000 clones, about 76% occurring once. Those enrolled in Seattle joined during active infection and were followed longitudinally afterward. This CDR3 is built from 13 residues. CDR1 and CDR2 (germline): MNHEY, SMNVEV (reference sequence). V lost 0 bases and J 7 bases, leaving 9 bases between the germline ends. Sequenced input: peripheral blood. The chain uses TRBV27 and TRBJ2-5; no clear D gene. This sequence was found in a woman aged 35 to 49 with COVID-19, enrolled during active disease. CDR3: CASSLSGPRTQYF. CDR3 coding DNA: TGTGCCAGCAGTTTATCGGGCCCGAGGACCCAGTACTTC.